This T cell receptor beta chain was obtained from a study of blood T cells in healthy people across ages. Study context: Through template switching, about one barcoded beta molecule was captured per two T cells, as measured in model experiments. Study outcomes and limitations: Per-million-T-cell TCR beta diversity fell roughly linearly with age.

Germline CDR1 reads SGHRS; CDR2 reads YFSETQ. V dropped 4 bases and J dropped 4 bases, with 17 bases sitting between them. The CDR3 has 15 amino acids. Those donating, healthy Caucasian individuals from Russia, were aged about 6 to 95. A sample-barcoded 5' primer and a J-beta primer mix were used in a second PCR of roughly 6 to 11 cycles. There were at least 2.5 million CDR3-containing paired-end reads obtained from each sample. TCRdb re-called the 5' RACE reads through MiXCR, storing one row per CDR3 protein. Of some 1.7 million distinct CDR3 sequences detected, roughly 27% appear once; the ten largest clones hold 7.7%. This clonotype was recorded a few times. Its cognate antigen is unknown.

The TCR sequence derives from a woman aged 25 to 39 in good health. Sample: blood. The chain employs TRBV5-1 and TRBJ1-2; D possibly corresponds to TRBD1 (6 bases). The CDR3 coding sequence is TGCGCCAGCAGCGGGGGGGGGCAAACCTCCTATGGCTACACCTTC. Protein product: CASSGGGQTSYGYTF.